This T cell receptor (beta chain) was sequenced during a study of identical twins. V gave up 0 bases and J gave up 2 bases, with 8 bases separating them. The CDR3 contains 15 residues. Germline V gene sequence: CDR1 SGDLS, CDR2 YYNGEE. This clonotype was counted many times. Its antigen is as yet unknown. Study outcomes and limitations: Model-predicted out-of-frame TCR alpha sharing fell below observed values in monozygotic twins.

The authors used template switching to add a universal primer site and gave cDNA unique molecular identifiers. TCRdb reanalysed the 5' RACE reads using MiXCR and keeps one entry per CDR3 protein. This sample has about 700,000 distinct CDR3 sequences, with around 8.6% found just once. These data also formed part of another study, on yellow fever vaccine responses in identical twins.

The source of this sequence is a woman younger than 30 in good health. The sequenced sample was PBMCs. This sequence joins TRBV9 and TRBJ2-2, with D possibly being TRBD1 (5 bases). This CDR3 is CASSVAGANTGELFF. As DNA, the CDR3 is TGTGCCAGCAGCGTAGCTGGGGCCAACACCGGGGAGCTGTTTTTT.